This TCR beta chain was captured in a study of blood T cell repertoires in COVID-19. Study-level information: The United States, Italy and Spain provided the acute and convalescent COVID-19 samples. PBMCs, B-cell-depleted T cells, or T cells provided the cDNA or gDNA that made up the material.

In the original processing: Reference gene primer amplification yielded estimated nucleated cell counts. The assay was immunoSEQ multiplex PCR, and TCRdb's table has in-frame clones only and misses some. That table furnishes V, J and clone size, whereas the DNA furnished D and trimming. The table shows about 270,000 clones, with about 86% occurring only once. Germline CDR1 and CDR2: MDHEN and SYDVKM. Unmatched junction bases numbered 2, after V lost 6 bases and J lost 1 base. The CDR3 loop spans 14 amino acids. The chain carries TRBV28 and TRBJ1-3; 8 positions match TRBD1. The specimen sequenced was peripheral blood. The receptor comes from a woman younger than 45 with COVID-19, enrolled during active disease. The CDR3 nucleotides are TGTGCCAGCAGATACAGGGGGTCTGGAAACACCATATATTTT. Translated: CASRYRGSGNTIYF.